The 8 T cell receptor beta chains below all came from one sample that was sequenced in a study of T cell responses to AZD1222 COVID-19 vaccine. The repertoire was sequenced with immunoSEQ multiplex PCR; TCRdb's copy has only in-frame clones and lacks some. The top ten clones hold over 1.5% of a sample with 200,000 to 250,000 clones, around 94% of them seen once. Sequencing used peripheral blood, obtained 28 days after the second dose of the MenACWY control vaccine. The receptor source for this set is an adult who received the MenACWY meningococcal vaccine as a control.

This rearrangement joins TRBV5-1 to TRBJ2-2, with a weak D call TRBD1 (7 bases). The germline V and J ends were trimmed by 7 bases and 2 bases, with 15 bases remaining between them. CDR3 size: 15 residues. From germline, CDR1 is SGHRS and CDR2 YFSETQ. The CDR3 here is CASDSGGLNTGELFF. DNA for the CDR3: TGCGCCAGCGACTCAGGGGGACTTAACACCGGGGAGCTGTTTTTT.

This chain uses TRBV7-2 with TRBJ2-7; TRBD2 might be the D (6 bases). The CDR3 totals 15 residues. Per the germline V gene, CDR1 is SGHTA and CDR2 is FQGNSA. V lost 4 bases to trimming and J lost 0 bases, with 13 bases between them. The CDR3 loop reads CASSSPGGASYEQYF. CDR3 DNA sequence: TGTGCCAGCAGCTCACCCGGGGGTGCCTCCTACGAGCAGTACTTC. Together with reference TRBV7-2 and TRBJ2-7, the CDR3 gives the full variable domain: GAGVSQSPSNKVTEKGKDVELRCDPISGHTALYWYRQSLGQGLEFLIYFQGNSAPDKSGLPSDRFSAERTGGSVSTLTIQRTQQEDSAVYLCASSSPGGASYEQYFGPGTRLTVT.

CDR3 region: CASSIDDSSYEQYF. The CDR3 DNA is TGTGCCAGTAGTATAGACGACAGCTCCTACGAGCAGTACTTC. The gene calls are TRBV19 and TRBJ2-7; possibly TRBD1 for D (5 bases). From germline, CDR1 is LNHDA and CDR2 SQIVND (reference sequence). The CDR3 extends over 14 amino acids. Trimming took 0 bases from V and 0 from J, leaving 6 bases between them.

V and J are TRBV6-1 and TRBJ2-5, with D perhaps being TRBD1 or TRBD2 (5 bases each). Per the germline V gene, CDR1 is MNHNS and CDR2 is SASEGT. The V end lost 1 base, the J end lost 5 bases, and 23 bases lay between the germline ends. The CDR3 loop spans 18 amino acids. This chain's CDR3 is CASSEDRDGYPKWETQYF. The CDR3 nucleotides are TGTGCCAGCAGTGAAGACCGGGACGGATACCCCAAGTGGGAGACCCAGTACTTC.

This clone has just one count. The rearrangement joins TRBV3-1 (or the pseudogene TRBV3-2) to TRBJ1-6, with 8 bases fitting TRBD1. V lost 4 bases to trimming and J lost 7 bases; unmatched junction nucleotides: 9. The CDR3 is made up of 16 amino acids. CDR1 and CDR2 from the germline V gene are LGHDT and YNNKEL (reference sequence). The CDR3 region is CASSPLIGQGNSPLHF. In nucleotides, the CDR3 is TGTGCCAGCAGCCCTCTCATCGGACAGGGAAATTCACCCCTCCACTTT.

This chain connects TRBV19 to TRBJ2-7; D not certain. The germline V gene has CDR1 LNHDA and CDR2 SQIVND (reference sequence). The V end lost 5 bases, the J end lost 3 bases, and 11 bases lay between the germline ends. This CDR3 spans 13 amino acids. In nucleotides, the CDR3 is TGTGCCAGTAGTCAAGACCCTGACTACGAGCAGTACTTC. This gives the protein CASSQDPDYEQYF. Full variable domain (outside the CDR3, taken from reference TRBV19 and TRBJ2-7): DGGITQSPKYLFRKEGQNVTLSCEQNLNHDAMYWYRQDPGQGLRLIYYSQIVNDFQKGDIAEGYSVSREKKESFPLTVTSAQKNPTAFYLCASSQDPDYEQYFGPGTRLTVT.

CDR3 region: CASYTGSSPAFF. CDR3 nucleotides: TGCGCCAGCTACACAGGGTCTTCGCCAGCTTTCTTT. The genes are TRBV5-1 and TRBJ1-1; possible D gene TRBD1, 6 bases. Germline V gene lookup returns CDR1 SGHRS and CDR2 YFSETQ. Between the trimmed V and J ends, which lost 7 bases and 10 bases, there was a span of 17 bases. CDR3 length equals 12 residues.

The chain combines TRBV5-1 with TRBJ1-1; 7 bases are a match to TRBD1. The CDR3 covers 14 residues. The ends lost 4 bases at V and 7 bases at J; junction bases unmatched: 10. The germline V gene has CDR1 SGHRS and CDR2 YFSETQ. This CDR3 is CASSPPDRPSEAFF. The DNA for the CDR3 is TGCGCCAGCAGCCCCCCGGACAGGCCGAGTGAAGCTTTCTTT.